This T cell receptor beta chain originates from a study of blood T cell repertoires in COVID-19. The overall study: Material from acute and convalescent COVID-19 was sourced from the United States, Italy and Spain. The analysed material was cDNA or gDNA that came from T cells, B-cell-depleted T cells, or PBMCs.

Original processing notes: From reference gene primer amplification, estimates of nucleated cell counts were derived. The table came from immunoSEQ multiplex PCR; TCRdb's copy has only in-frame clones and leaves some out. Clone size and the V and J calls come from that table; the DNA yielded D and trimming. The sample contains about 200,000 clones, 85% to 90% of which appear only once. CDR1 and CDR2 from the germline V gene are SGDLS and YYNGEE. The length of the CDR3 is 15 residues. V lost 0 bases to trimming and J lost 3 bases; unmatched junction nucleotides: 4. Source material: peripheral blood. V gene TRBV9 combines with J gene TRBJ2-7, with 9 bases fitting TRBD2. The clonotype originates from a man aged 50 or older with acute or convalescent COVID-19. CDR3 sequence: CASSVEPSGVYEQYF. The CDR3 region has the DNA TGTGCCAGCAGCGTAGAGCCTAGCGGGGTCTACGAGCAGTACTTC.